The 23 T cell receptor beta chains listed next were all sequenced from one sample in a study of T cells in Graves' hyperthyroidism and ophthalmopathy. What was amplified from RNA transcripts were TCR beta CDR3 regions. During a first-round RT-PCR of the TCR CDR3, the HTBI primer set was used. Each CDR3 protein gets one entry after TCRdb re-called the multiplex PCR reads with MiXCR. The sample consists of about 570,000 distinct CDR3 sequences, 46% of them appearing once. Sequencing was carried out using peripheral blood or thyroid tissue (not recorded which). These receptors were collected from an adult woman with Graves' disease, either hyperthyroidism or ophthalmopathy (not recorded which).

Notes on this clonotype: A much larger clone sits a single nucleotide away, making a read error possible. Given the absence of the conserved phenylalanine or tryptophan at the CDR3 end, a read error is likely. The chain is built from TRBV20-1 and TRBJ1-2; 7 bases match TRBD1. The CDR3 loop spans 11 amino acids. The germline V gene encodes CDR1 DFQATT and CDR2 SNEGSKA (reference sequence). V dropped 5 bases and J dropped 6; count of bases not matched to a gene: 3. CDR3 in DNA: TGCAGTGCTTTACAGGGGAATGGCTACACCCTC. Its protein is CSALQGNGYTL.

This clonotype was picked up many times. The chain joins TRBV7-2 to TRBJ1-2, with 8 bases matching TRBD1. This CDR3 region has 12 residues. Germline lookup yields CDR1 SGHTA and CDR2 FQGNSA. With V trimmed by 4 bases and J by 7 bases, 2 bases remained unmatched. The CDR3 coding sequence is TGTGCCAGCAGCTCGACAGGGGTTGGCTACACCTTC. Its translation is CASSSTGVGYTF.

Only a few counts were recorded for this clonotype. CDR3 protein: CASSGSRWGGTGELFF. In DNA form, the CDR3 reads TGTGCCAGCAGCGGATCCCGGTGGGGGGGCACCGGGGAGCTGTTTTTT. This chain joins TRBV9 and TRBJ2-2, with TRBD2 matching over 7 bases. The CDR3 consists of 16 residues. Germline V gene lookup returns CDR1 SGDLS and CDR2 YYNGEE. V shed 3 bases and J 4 bases; nucleotides not matched to a gene: 9. Based on the CDR3 plus reference TRBV9 and TRBJ2-2, the full variable domain is DSGVTQTPKHLITATGQRVTLRCSPRSGDLSVYWYQQSLDQGLQFLIQYYNGEERAKGNILERFSAQQFPDLHSELNLSSLELGDSALYFCASSGSRWGGTGELFFGEGSRLTVL.

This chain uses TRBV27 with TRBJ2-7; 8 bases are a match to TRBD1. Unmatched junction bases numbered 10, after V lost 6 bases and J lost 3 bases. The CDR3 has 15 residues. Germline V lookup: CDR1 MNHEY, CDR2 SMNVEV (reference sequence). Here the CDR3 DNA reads TGTGCCAGCAGCTCCGGACAGGGTGTATTCTACGAGCAGTACTTC. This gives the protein CASSSGQGVFYEQYF.

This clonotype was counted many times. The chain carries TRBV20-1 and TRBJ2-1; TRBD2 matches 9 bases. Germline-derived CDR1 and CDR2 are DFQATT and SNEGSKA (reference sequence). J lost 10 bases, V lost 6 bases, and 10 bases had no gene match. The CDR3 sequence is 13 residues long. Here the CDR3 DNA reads TGCAGTGCGGCGGGGACTAGCCCCAGGGAGCAGTTCTTC. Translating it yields CSAAGTSPREQFF.

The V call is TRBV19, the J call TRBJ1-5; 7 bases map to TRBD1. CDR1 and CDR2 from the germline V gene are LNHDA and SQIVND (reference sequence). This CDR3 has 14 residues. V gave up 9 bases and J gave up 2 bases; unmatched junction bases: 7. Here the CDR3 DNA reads TGTGCCAGCGAGACAGGGTCGGGCAATCAGCCCCAGCATTTT. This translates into CASETGSGNQPQHF.

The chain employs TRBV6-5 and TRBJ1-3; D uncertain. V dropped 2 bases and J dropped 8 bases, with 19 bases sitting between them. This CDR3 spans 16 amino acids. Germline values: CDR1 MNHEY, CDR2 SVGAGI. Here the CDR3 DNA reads TGTGCCAGCAGTTACCCTAAGTCCCTCTATGGCTACACCATATATTTT. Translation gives CASSYPKSLYGYTIYF.

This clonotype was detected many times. CDR3 residues: CSAHPGLSNQPQHF. DNA for the CDR3: TGCAGTGCTCATCCAGGCCTTAGCAATCAGCCCCAGCATTTT. The chain links TRBV20-1 to TRBJ1-5; D remains unclear. This CDR3 is 14 amino acids long. Trimming took 5 bases from V and 0 from J, leaving 11 bases between them. Germline-derived CDR1 and CDR2 are DFQATT and SNEGSKA (reference sequence).

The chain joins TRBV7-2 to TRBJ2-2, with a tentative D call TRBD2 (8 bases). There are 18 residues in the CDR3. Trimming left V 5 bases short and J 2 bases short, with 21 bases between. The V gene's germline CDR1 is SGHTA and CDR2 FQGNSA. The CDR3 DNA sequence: TGTGCCAGCAGCGCCCCTAGGGGGCTAGCGGGCAACACCGGGGAGCTGTTTTTT. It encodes CASSAPRGLAGNTGELFF.

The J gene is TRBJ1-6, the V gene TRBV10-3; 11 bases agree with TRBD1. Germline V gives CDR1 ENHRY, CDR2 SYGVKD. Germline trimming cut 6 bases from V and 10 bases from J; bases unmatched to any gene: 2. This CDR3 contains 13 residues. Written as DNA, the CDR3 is TGTGCCATCAGCCGGACAGGGGGCTCACCCCTCCACTTT. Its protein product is CAISRTGGSPLHF.

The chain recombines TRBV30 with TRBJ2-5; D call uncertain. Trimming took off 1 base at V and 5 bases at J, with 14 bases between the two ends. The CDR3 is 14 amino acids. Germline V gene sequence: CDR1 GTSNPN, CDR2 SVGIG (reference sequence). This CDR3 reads CAWSGLRVGETQYF. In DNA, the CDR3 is TGTGCCTGGAGTGGGTTAAGGGTCGGGGAGACCCAGTACTTC.

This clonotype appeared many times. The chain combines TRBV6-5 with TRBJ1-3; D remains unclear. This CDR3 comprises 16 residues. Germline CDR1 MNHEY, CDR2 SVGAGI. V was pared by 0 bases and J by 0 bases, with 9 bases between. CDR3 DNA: TGTGCCAGCAGTTACTCGAGACGGTTCTCTGGAAACACCATATATTTT. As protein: CASSYSRRFSGNTIYF.

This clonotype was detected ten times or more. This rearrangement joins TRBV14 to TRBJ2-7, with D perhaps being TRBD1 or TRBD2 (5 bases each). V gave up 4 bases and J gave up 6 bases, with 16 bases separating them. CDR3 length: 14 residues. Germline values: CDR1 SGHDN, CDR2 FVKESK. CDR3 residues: CASSRGENVGEQYF. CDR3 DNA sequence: TGTGCCAGCAGCCGAGGGGAGAACGTAGGCGAGCAGTACTTC.

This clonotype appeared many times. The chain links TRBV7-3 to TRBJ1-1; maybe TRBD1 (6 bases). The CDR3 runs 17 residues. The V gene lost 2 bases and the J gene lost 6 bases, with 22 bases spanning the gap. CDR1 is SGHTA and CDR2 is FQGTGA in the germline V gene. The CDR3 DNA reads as TGTGCCAGCAGCTTATTTCCCCTAATACAGGGTGTGCCTGAAGCTTTCTTT. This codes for CASSLFPLIQGVPEAFF.

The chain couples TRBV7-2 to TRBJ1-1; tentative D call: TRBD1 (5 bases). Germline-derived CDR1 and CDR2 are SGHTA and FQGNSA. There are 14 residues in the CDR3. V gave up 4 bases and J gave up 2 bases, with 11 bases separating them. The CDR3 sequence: CASSSHGGNTEAFF. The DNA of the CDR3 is TGTGCCAGCAGCTCTCATGGGGGAAACACTGAAGCTTTCTTT.

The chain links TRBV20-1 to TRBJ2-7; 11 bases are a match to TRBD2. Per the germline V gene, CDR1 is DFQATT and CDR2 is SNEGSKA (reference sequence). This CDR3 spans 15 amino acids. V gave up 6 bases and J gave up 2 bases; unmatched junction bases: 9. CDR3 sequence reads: CSAHAGTSGPYEQYF. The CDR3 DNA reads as TGCAGTGCACACGCCGGGACTAGCGGTCCCTACGAGCAGTACTTC.

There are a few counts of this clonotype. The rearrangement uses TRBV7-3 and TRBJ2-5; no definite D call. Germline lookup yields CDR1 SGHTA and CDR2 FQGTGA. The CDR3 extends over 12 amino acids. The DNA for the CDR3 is TGTGCTACTCCGTTGGCTAGGGAGACCCAGTACTTC. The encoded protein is CATPLARETQYF.

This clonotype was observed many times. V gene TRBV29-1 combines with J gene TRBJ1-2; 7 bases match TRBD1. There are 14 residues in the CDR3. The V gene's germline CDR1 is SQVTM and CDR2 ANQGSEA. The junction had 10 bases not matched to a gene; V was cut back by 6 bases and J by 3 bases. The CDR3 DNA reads TGCAGCGTCTCGGGCACAGGGGACGACTATGGCTACACCTTC. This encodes CSVSGTGDDYGYTF.

The CDR3 bases are TGTGCCAGCAGCTTTGAGGAGGGGACAGTCCGCAATGAGCAGTTCTTC. It encodes CASSFEEGTVRNEQFF. V and J are TRBV7-8 and TRBJ2-7; tentatively, D is TRBD1 (7 bases). The end of the DNA fits TRBJ2-1 better, so the J call may be wrong. Germline V gene sequence: CDR1 SGHVS, CDR2 FQNEAQ. CDR3 length: 16 residues.

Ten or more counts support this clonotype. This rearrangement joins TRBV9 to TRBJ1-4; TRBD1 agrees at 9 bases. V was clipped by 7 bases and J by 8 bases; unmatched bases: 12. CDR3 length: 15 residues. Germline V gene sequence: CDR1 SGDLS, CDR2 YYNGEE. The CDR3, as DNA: TGTGCCAGCGGATCTACCGGGACAGGGCGGGAAAAACTGTTTTTT. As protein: CASGSTGTGREKLFF.

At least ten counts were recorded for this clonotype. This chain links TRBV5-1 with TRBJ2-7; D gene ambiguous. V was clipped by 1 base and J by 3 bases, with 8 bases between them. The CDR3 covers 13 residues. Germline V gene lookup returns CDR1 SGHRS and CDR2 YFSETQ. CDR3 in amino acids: CASSLHSLYEQYF. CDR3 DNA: TGCGCCAGCAGCTTGCACAGTCTCTACGAGCAGTACTTC.

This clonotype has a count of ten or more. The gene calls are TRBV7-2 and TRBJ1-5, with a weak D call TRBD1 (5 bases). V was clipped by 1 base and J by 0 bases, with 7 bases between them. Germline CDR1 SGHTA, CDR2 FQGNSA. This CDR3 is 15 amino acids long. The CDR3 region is CASSLVGPSNQPQHF. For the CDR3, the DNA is TGTGCCAGCAGCTTAGTGGGGCCTAGCAATCAGCCCCAGCATTTT.

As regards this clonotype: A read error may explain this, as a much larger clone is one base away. This CDR3 reads CASSTPDRVNTKAFF. The CDR3, as DNA: TGTGCCAGCAGTACGCCGGACAGGGTGAACACTAAAGCTTTCTTT. The chain recombines TRBV28 with TRBJ1-1; 8 bases line up with TRBD1. The CDR3 runs to 15 residues. CDR1 is MDHEN and CDR2 is SYDVKM in the germline V gene. The variable domain in full, with the rest retrieved from reference TRBV28 and TRBJ1-1, is DVKVTQSSRYLVKRTGEKVFLECVQDMDHENMFWYRQDPGLGLRLIYFSYDVKMKEKGDIPEGYSVSREKKERFSLILESASTNQTSMYLCASSTPDRVNTKAFFGQGTRLTVV.